The rows below give T cell receptor beta chains drawn from one sample of a study of cytomegalovirus exposure and HLA in healthy donors. Assay used: immunoSEQ multiplex PCR; TCRdb lists only in-frame clones, some missing. The data show about 94,000 clones, with roughly 8.2% seen just once and 2% to 2.5% held by the top ten. Sequenced: PBMCs. The receptors shown here come from a man aged 45-65 years in good health and CMV-seronegative. Each CDR3 is given with its conserved first and last residue.

v_gene: TRBV7-2; j_gene: TRBJ1-5; len: 13; CDR3aa: CASSWDNGQPQHF
v_gene: TRBV21-1; j_gene: TRBJ1-2; len: 17; CDR3aa: CASSRHFRDRENYGYTF
v_gene: TRBV25-1; j_gene: TRBJ1-2; len: 14; CDR3aa: CASSAGTGLGGYTF
v_gene: TRBV9; j_gene: TRBJ1-1; len: 14; CDR3aa: CASSVTGVNTEAFF
v_gene: TRBV2; j_gene: TRBJ1-5; len: 14; CDR3aa: CASSERGFYQPQHF
v_gene: TRBV15; j_gene: TRBJ2-1; len: 19; CDR3aa: CATSRDEPVLQSSYNEQFF
v_gene: TRBV27; j_gene: TRBJ2-1; len: 16; CDR3aa: CASSLGRLNSYNEQFF
v_gene: TRBV28; j_gene: TRBJ2-7; len: 13; CDR3aa: CASKLEGRYEQYF
v_gene: TRBV10-3; j_gene: TRBJ2-3; len: 14; CDR3aa: CAIRTSGVTDTQYF
v_gene: TRBV18; j_gene: TRBJ2-7; len: 13; CDR3aa: CASSGDSTYEQYF
v_gene: TRBV5-1; j_gene: TRBJ2-7; len: 13; CDR3aa: CASSLGGIYEQYF
v_gene: TRBV5-1; j_gene: TRBJ2-5; len: 15; CDR3aa: CASSLTGGYQETQYF
v_gene: TRBV27; j_gene: TRBJ1-2; len: 13; CDR3aa: CASSPDRIHGYTF
v_gene: TRBV5-5; j_gene: TRBJ1-2; len: 15; CDR3aa: CASSLTGGARYGYTF
v_gene: TRBV7-9; j_gene: TRBJ2-7; len: 13; CDR3aa: CASSSPGAYEQYF
v_gene: TRBV5-1; j_gene: TRBJ2-1; len: 14; CDR3aa: CASSRRGGNNEQFF
v_gene: TRBV11-1; j_gene: TRBJ1-1; len: 13; CDR3aa: CASSPGGRAEAFF
v_gene: TRBV7-9; j_gene: TRBJ2-7; len: 14; CDR3aa: CASSLGTGNYEQYF
v_gene: TRBV30; j_gene: TRBJ1-2; len: 13; CDR3aa: CAWNLGGARGYTF
v_gene: TRBV11-2; j_gene: TRBJ2-1; len: 15; CDR3aa: CASSLGLAEQGEQFF
v_gene: TRBV30; j_gene: TRBJ1-1; len: 13; CDR3aa: CAWSGQLNTEAFF
v_gene: TRBV7-9; j_gene: TRBJ2-7; len: 15; CDR3aa: CASSFTGQGRYEQYF
v_gene: TRBV19; j_gene: TRBJ2-3; len: 15; CDR3aa: CASSIAAGGEWTQYF
v_gene: TRBV7-2; j_gene: TRBJ1-4; len: 16; CDR3aa: CASSLRTAVSNEKLFF
v_gene: TRBV10-3; j_gene: TRBJ2-7; len: 13; CDR3aa: CAITRESLREQYF